Given below is one T cell receptor (beta chain) in context. Antigen: not known. The read falls 3 residues short of the CDR3 end, and the missing part is taken from the germline J gene. This CDR3 has 16 residues. Germline V gene sequence: CDR1 KGHSH, CDR2 LQKENI. The sample is drawn from a study of T cells in women clearing cervical HPV infection. The overall study: Controls were women whose single incident HPV16 infection cleared within 12 months without precancer or cancer. Cases' blood sampling followed lesion detection by median roughly five months (90 to 200). General study findings and limits: TRBV6-7 relative abundance averaged 0.11% in cases and under 0.2% in controls. Associations may precede or follow infection; HPV-specific or memory T cells were not isolated.

The method was immunoSEQ multiplex PCR; TCRdb's version includes in-frame clones alone and lacks a portion of them. This table lists about 31,000 clones. Sequencing was carried out using blood buffy coat. This sequence originates from a woman between 18 and 75 years old with a cervical HPV16 infection that either progressed to CIN3+ or cleared (not recorded which). The V call is TRBV18, the J call TRBJ2-4, with 9 nucleotides matching TRBD1. The sequenced CDR3 bases are TGTGCCAGCTCACCACGATCGGACAGGGGATACGGTGGT. Its translation: CASSPRSDRGYGG. The entire CDR3 reads CASSPRSDRGYGGQYF. Full variable domain (remainder filled in from reference TRBV18 and TRBJ2-4): NAGVMQNPRHLVRRRGQEARLRCSPMKGHSHVYWYRQLPEEGLKFMVYLQKENIIDESGMPKERFSAEFPKEGPSILRIQQVVRGDSAAYFCASSPRSDRGYGGQYFGAGTRLSVL.